Below are 13 T cell receptor beta chains sequenced from a single sample in a study of CD8 T cells in Susac syndrome. Random hexamers were used to reverse transcribe the RNA input (about 0.45 to 1 ug). TCRdb itself ran the immunoSEQ multiplex PCR reads through MiXCR, one entry per CDR3 protein. The table includes about 150,000 distinct CDR3 sequences, around 95% detected once. The sequenced sample was CD8+ T cells from PBMCs. The receptors were gathered from a human donor with multiple sclerosis.

This chain joins TRBV6-5 and TRBJ2-1; D is possibly TRBD1 or TRBD2 (5 bases each). Germline CDR1 is MNHEY and CDR2 is SVGAGI. Trimming took 8 bases from V and 4 from J, leaving 9 bases between them. The CDR3 loop spans 12 amino acids. CDR3 sequence reads: CASGTGYNEQFF. In DNA form, the CDR3 reads TGTGCCAGCGGGACGGGATACAATGAGCAGTTCTTC.

The chain couples TRBV29-1 to TRBJ2-1, with 10 positions matching TRBD1. CDR1 is SQVTM, CDR2 ANQGSEA, per germline. This CDR3 comprises 14 residues. The V and J ends lost 8 bases and 3 bases, in that order; junction bases with no gene match: 7. Here the CDR3 reads CSLGQGLVYNEQFF. The CDR3 coding sequence is TGCAGCCTGGGACAGGGGTTAGTCTACAATGAGCAGTTCTTC.

The gene calls are TRBV30 and TRBJ1-2; 11 nucleotides align to TRBD1. This CDR3 has 14 amino acids. Germline lookup yields CDR1 GTSNPN and CDR2 SVGIG (reference sequence). The V segment lost 0 bases and the J segment 8 bases; nucleotides outside the gene matches: 5. The CDR3 is CAWSVPGTGGGYTF. In nucleotides, the CDR3 is TGTGCCTGGAGTGTACCCGGGACAGGGGGGGGCTACACCTTC.

The chain links TRBV7-9 to TRBJ2-3; the D is unclear. Germline values: CDR1 SEHNR, CDR2 FQNEAQ (reference sequence). The CDR3 has 14 amino acids. The germline V and J ends were trimmed by 6 bases and 1 base, with 11 bases remaining between them. DNA of the CDR3: TGTGCCAGCAGATCGATGGGTGGCACAGATACGCAGTATTTT. It specifies CASRSMGGTDTQYF. The complete variable domain, with remaining parts taken from reference TRBV7-9 and TRBJ2-3, reads DTGVSQNPRHKITKRGQNVTFRCDPISEHNRLYWYRQTLGQGPEFLTYFQNEAQLEKSRLLSDRFSAERPKGSFSTLEIQRTEQGDSAMYLCASRSMGGTDTQYFGPGTRLTVL.

DNA of the CDR3: TGTGCCAGTAGTACCCCGCCCCACTCCCAATTCGCCATCCCGCAGTTCTTC. This sequence encodes CASSTPPHSQFAIPQFF. The V call is TRBV19, the J call TRBJ2-1; D is uncertain. Looked up from germline, CDR1 is LNHDA and CDR2 is SQIVND (reference sequence). The V end lost 4 bases, the J end lost 12 bases, and 28 bases lay between the germline ends. The CDR3 sequence is 17 residues long.

The rearrangement links TRBV30 to TRBJ1-2; D is unclear. The germline V and J ends were trimmed by 3 bases and 2 bases, with 7 bases remaining between them. This CDR3 has 12 amino acids. Germline CDR1 GTSNPN, CDR2 SVGIG (reference sequence). The CDR3, as DNA: TGTGCCTGGAGCGGCAGCAACTATGGCTACACCTTC. Protein: CAWSGSNYGYTF.

A single count supports this clonotype. The chain recombines TRBV12-3 or TRBV12-4 with TRBJ1-1; D remains ambiguous. There are 14 residues in the CDR3. Trimming pared 6 bases from V and 7 bases from J, leaving 18 bases between. The CDR3 reads CASRSFRGHSEAFF. CDR3 DNA sequence: TGTGCCAGCAGATCCTTCCGAGGGCACAGTGAAGCTTTCTTT.

The chain carries TRBV7-3 and TRBJ2-3; 7 nucleotides match TRBD2. This CDR3 is 13 amino acids long. After removal of 5 bases from V and 1 base from J, the junction contained 0 bases not matched to a gene. The germline V gene encodes CDR1 SGHTA and CDR2 FQGTGA. DNA for the CDR3: TGTGCCAGCAGCCGGGGGGGCACAGATACGCAGTATTTT. Protein: CASSRGGTDTQYF. Full variable domain (rest looked up from reference TRBV7-3 and TRBJ2-3): GAGVSQTPSNKVTEKGKYVELRCDPISGHTALYWYRQSLGQGPEFLIYFQGTGAADDSGLPNDRFFAVRPEGSVSTLKIQRTERGDSAVYLCASSRGGTDTQYFGPGTRLTVL.

The chain recombines TRBV24-1 with TRBJ1-1, with D possibly TRBD1 on 5 matching bases. Germline assignment: CDR1 KGHDR and CDR2 SFDVKD. The germline V and J ends were trimmed by 9 bases and 4 bases, with 20 bases remaining between them. The CDR3 spans 15 residues. DNA of the CDR3: TGTGCCACCCGATGGACACTCCACAAAGGCACTGAAGCTTTCTTT. Protein sequence: CATRWTLHKGTEAFF.

The chain recombines TRBV6-2 or TRBV6-3 with TRBJ1-5; D gene ambiguous. The CDR3 contains 14 residues. Germline assignment: CDR1 MNHEY and CDR2 SVGEGT. The ends were cut back, 6 bases at V and 3 bases at J, with 12 bases in the middle. CDR3 in amino acids: CASRPPGHNQPQHF. In DNA form, the CDR3 reads TGTGCCAGCAGACCCCCGGGCCACAATCAGCCCCAGCATTTT.

V and J are TRBV20-1 and TRBJ1-2; no reliable D call. Germline loops: CDR1 DFQATT, CDR2 SNEGSKA (reference sequence). Trimming took off 0 bases at V and 8 bases at J, with 19 bases between the two ends. The CDR3 loop spans 15 amino acids. CDR3 nucleotides: TGCAGTGCTAGAGATCGCCAGTTCTCAATTTTGGGCTACACCTTC. Encoded protein: CSARDRQFSILGYTF.

The chain has TRBV25-1 and TRBJ1-1; D remains unclear. CDR1 is MGHDK and CDR2 is SYGVNS in the germline V gene. The ends were cut back, 2 bases at V and 1 base at J, with 5 bases in the middle. The CDR3 loop spans 13 amino acids. This chain's CDR3 is CASSEVTNTEAFF. CDR3 nucleotide sequence: TGTGCCAGCAGTGAAGTAACGAACACTGAAGCTTTCTTT.

This chain connects TRBV10-2 to TRBJ2-3, with a weak D call TRBD1 (5 bases). CDR3 length equals 14 residues. Trimming stripped 4 bases from V and 3 bases from J, with 11 bases between. Germline V gene data show CDR1 as WSHSY and CDR2 as SAAADI. The CDR3 loop reads CASSAQGRTDTQYF. CDR3 sequence (DNA): TGCGCCAGCAGTGCTCAGGGAAGGACAGATACGCAGTATTTT.